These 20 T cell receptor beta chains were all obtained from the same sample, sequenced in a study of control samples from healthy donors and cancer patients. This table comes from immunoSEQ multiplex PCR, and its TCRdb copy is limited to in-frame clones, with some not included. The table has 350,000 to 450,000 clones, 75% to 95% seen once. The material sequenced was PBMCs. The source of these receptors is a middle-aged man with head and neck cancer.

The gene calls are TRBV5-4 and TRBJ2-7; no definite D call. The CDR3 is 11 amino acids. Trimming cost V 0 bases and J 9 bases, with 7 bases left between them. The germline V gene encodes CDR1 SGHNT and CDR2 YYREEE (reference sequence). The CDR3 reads CASSLGPMQYF. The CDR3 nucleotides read TGTGCCAGCAGCTTGGGCCCGATGCAGTACTTC.

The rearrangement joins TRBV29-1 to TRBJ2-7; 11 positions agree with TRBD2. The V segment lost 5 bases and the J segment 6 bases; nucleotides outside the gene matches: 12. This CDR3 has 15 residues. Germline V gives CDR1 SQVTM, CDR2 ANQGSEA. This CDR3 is CSVLRLAGSSSEQYF. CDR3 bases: TGCAGCGTTCTACGACTAGCGGGGTCCTCGAGCGAGCAGTACTTC.

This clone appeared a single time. The CDR3 loop is CASSQDQAGEWETQYF. CDR3 sequence (DNA): TGTGCCAGCAGCCAAGATCAGGCAGGGGAATGGGAGACCCAGTACTTC. This sequence joins TRBV3-1 (or the pseudogene TRBV3-2) and TRBJ2-5; tentative D call: TRBD1 (6 bases). This CDR3 is built from 16 residues. V lost 0 bases to trimming and J lost 5 bases, with 16 bases between them. CDR1 LGHDT and CDR2 YNNKEL come from the germline V gene (reference sequence).

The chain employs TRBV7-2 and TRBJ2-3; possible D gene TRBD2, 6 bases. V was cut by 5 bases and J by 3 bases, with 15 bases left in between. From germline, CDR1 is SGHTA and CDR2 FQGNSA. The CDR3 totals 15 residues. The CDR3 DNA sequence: TGTGCCAGCAGCCCCAGTGGAGGGGTGACAGATACGCAGTATTTT. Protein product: CASSPSGGVTDTQYF.

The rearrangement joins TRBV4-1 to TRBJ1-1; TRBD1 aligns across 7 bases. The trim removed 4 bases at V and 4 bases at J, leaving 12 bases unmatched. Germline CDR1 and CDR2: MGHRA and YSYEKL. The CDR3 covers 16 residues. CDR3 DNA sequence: TGCGCCAGCAGCCCGAATAACAGGGGAGGGGGCACTGAAGCTTTCTTT. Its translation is CASSPNNRGGGTEAFF.

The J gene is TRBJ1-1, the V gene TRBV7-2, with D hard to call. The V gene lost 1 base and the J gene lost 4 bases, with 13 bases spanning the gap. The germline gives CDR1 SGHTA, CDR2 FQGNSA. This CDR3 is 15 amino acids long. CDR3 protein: CASSLGPGSITEAFF. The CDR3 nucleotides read TGTGCCAGCAGCTTAGGGCCCGGGTCTATCACTGAAGCTTTCTTT.

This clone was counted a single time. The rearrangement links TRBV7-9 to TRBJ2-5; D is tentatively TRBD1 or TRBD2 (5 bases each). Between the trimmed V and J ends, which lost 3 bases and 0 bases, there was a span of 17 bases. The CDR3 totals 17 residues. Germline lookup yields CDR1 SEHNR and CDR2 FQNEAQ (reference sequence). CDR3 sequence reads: CASSLGDRSKYQETQYF. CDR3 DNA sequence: TGTGCCAGCAGCTTGGGGGACCGATCGAAGTACCAAGAGACCCAGTACTTC.

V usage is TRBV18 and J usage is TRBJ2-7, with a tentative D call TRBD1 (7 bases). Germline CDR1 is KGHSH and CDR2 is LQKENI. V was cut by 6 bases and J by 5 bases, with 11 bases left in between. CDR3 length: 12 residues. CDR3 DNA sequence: TGTGCCAGCTCGCCCAGGGGGGACGAGCAGTACTTC. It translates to CASSPRGDEQYF. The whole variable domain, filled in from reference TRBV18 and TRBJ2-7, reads NAGVMQNPRHLVRRRGQEARLRCSPMKGHSHVYWYRQLPEEGLKFMVYLQKENIIDESGMPKERFSAEFPKEGPSILRIQQVVRGDSAAYFCASSPRGDEQYFGPGTRLTVT.

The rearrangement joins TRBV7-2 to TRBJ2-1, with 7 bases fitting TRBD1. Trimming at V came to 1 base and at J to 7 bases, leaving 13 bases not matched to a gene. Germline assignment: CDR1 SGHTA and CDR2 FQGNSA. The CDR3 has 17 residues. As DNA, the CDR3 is TGTGCCAGCAGCTTAGGTCCTGGGGACAGATTCCAGAATGAGCAGTTCTTC. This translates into CASSLGPGDRFQNEQFF. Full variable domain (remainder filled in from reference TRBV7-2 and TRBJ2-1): GAGVSQSPSNKVTEKGKDVELRCDPISGHTALYWYRQSLGQGLEFLIYFQGNSAPDKSGLPSDRFSAERTGGSVSTLTIQRTQQEDSAVYLCASSLGPGDRFQNEQFFGPGTRLTVL.

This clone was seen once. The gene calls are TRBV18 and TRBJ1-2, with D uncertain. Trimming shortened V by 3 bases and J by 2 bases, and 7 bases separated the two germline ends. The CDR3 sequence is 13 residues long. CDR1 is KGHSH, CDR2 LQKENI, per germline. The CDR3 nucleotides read TGTGCCAGCTCACCCCCCCAGAACTATGGCTACACCTTC. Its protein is CASSPPQNYGYTF.

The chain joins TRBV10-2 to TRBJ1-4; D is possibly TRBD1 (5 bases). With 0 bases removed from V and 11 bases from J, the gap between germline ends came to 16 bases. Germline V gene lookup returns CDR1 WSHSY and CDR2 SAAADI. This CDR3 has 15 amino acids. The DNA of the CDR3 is TGCGCCAGCAGTGAGTCGAACCCCCAGGGCTCCAAACTGTTTTTT. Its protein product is CASSESNPQGSKLFF.

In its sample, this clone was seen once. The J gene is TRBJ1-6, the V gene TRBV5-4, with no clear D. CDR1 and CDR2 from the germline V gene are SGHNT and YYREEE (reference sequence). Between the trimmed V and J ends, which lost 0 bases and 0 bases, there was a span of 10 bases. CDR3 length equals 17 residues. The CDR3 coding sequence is TGTGCCAGCAGCTTGGGGGGATCGAGCTCCTATAATTCACCCCTCCACTTT. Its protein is CASSLGGSSSYNSPLHF.

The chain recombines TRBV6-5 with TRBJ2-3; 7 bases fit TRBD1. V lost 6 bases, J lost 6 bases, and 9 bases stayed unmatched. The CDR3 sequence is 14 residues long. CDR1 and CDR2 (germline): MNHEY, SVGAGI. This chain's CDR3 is CASRTPDRADTQYF. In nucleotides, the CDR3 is TGTGCCAGCAGGACTCCCGACAGGGCTGATACGCAGTATTTT.

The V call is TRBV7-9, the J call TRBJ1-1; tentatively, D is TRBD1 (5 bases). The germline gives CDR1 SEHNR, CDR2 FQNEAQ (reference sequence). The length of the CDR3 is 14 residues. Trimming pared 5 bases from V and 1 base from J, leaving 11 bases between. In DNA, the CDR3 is TGTGCCAGCAGCCATGACAGATGGAACACTGAAGCTTTCTTT. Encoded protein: CASSHDRWNTEAFF.

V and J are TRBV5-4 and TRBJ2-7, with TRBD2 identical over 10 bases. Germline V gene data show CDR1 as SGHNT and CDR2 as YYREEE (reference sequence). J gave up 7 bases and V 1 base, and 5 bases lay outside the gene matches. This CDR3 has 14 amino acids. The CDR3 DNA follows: TGTGCCAGCAGCTTGCTAGCGGGAGAGGGGGAGCAGTACTTC. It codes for CASSLLAGEGEQYF.

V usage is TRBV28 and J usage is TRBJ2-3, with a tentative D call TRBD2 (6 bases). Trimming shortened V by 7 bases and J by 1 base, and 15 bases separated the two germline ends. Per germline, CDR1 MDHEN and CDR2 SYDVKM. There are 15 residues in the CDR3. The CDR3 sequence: CASTLWGVGTDTQYF. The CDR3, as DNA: TGTGCCAGCACTCTGTGGGGGGTGGGCACAGATACGCAGTATTTT.

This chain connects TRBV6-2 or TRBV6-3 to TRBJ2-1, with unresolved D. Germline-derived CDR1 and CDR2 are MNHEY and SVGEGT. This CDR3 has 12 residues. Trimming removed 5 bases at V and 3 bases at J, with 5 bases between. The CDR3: CASSQSYNEQFF. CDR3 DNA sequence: TGTGCCAGCAGTCAAAGCTACAATGAGCAGTTCTTC.

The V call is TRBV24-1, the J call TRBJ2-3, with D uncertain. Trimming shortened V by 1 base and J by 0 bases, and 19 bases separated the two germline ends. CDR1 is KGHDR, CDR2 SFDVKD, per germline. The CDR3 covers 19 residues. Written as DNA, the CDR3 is TGTGCCACCAGTGATTTCCCCGGCCGAAACGGAGCTAGCACAGATACGCAGTATTTT. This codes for CATSDFPGRNGASTDTQYF.

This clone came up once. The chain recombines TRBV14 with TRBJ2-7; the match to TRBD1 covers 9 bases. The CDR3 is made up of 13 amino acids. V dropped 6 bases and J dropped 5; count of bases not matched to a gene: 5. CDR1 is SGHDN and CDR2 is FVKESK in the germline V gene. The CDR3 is CASRGQGANEQYF. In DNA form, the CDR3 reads TGTGCCAGCAGGGGACAGGGTGCGAACGAGCAGTACTTC.

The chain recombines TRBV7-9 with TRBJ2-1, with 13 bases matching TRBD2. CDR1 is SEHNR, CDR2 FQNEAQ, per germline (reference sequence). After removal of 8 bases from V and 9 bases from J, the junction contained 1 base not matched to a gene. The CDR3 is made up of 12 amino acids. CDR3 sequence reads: CASGLAGAEQFF. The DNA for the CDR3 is TGTGCCAGCGGACTAGCGGGAGCTGAGCAGTTCTTC.